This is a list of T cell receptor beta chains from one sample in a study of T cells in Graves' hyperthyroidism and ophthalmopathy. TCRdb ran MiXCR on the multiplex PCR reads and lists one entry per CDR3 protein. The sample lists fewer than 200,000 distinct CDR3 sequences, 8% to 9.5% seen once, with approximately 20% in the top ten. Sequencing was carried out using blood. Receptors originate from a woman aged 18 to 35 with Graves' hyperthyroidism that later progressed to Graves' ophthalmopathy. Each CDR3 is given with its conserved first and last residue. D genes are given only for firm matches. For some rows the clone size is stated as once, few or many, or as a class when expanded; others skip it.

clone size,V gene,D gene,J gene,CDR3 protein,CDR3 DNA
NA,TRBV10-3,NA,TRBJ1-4,CASGESSREKLFF,TGTGCCTCGGGGGAGTCCTCTCGTGAAAAACTGTTTTTT
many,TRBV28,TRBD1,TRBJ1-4,CASRDRGRHNEKLFF,TGTGCCAGCAGGGACAGGGGCCGCCATAATGAAAAACTGTTTTTT
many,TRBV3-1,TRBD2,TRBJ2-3,CASSDLWTSGSSDTQYF,TGTGCCAGCAGCGACCTATGGACTAGCGGGAGCTCAGATACGCAGTATTTT
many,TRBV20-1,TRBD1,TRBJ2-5,CSWGDRGRVETQYF,TGCAGCTGGGGGGACAGGGGGCGGGTAGAGACCCAGTACTTC
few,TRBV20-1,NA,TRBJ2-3,CSARDSETITDTQYF,TGCAGTGCTAGAGATTCAGAGACCATCACAGATACGCAGTATTTT
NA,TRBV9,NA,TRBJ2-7,CASSVDPSGYEQYF,TGTGCCAGCAGCGTAGACCCGTCAGGGTACGAGCAGTACTTC
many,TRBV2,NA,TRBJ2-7,CASSDLSRSFTYEQYF,TGTGCCAGCAGTGACCTTTCGCGGAGTTTCACCTACGAGCAGTACTTC
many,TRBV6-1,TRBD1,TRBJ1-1,CASRESTGGLTSTEAFF,TGTGCCAGCAGAGAATCGACAGGGGGCTTGACTAGTACTGAAGCTTTCTTT
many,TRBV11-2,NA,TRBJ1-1,CASSLGVGTEAFF,TGTGCCAGCAGCTTAGGGGTTGGCACTGAAGCTTTCTTT
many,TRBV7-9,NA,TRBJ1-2,CASSLFVQGPGGYTF,TGTGCCAGCAGCTTATTTGTACAGGGTCCGGGTGGCTACACCTTC
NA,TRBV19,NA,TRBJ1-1,CASSMSLNTEAFF,TGTGCCAGTAGTATGAGCCTGAACACTGAAGCTTTCTTT
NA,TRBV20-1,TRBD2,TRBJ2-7,CSGTSGRAYEQYF,TGCAGTGGGACTAGCGGGAGGGCCTACGAGCAGTACTTC
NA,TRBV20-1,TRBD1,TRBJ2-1,CSARAGTGGHNEQFF,TGCAGTGCTAGAGCCGGGACAGGGGGCCACAATGAGCAGTTCTTC
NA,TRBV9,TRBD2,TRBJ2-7,CASSRLPSGGIYEQYF,TGTGCCAGCAGCAGACTTCCTAGCGGGGGGATTTACGAGCAGTACTTC
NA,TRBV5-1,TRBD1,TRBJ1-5,CASSKETGDIRTQHF,TGCGCCAGCAGCAAAGAGACAGGGGACATAAGAACCCAGCATTTT
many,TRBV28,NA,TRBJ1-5,CASSPPRGPQHF,TGTGCCAGCAGTCCCCCTCGAGGGCCCCAGCATTTT
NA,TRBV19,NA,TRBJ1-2,CASSETGWNYGYTF,TGTGCCAGTAGTGAGACAGGATGGAACTATGGCTACACCTTC
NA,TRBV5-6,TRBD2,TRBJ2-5,CASSSERGGLETQYF,TGTGCCAGCAGCTCGGAGCGGGGGGGCCTGGAGACCCAGTACTTC
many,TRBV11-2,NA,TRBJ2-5,CASSARWTQYF,TGTGCCAGCAGCGCACGTTGGACCCAGTACTTC